This T cell receptor beta chain was identified in a study of response to subunit inactivated influenza vaccine. V shed 2 bases and J shed 5 bases, with 9 bases lying between them. CDR1 and CDR2 (germline): KGHSH, LQKENI. The CDR3 runs 13 residues. TCRdb called the RT-PCR reads again in MiXCR, with one record for every CDR3 protein. Of 550,000 to 800,000 distinct CDR3 sequences listed, more than 11% are singletons. Source: PBMCs from blood, taken about 14 days before vaccination. This rearrangement joins TRBV18 to TRBJ1-1; tentative D call: TRBD1 (6 bases). The sequence came from a man aged 50-59 years who received an inactivated influenza vaccine. Here the CDR3 reads CASSPGGETEAFF. The CDR3 DNA reads TGTGCCAGCTCACCAGGGGGCGAAACTGAAGCTTTCTTT.